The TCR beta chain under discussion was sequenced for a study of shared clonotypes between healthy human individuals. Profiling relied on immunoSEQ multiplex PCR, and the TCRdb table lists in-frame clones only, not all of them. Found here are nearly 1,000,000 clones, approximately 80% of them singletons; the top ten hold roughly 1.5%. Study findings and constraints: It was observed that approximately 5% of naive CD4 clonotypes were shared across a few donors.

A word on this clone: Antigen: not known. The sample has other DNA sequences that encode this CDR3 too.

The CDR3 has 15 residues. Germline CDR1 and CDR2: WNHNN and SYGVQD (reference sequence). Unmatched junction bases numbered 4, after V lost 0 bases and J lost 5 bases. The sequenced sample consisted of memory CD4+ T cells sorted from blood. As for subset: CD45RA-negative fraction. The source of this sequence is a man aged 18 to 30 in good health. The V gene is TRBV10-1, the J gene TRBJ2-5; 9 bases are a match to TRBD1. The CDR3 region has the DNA TGCGCCAGCAGTGAGTCTACAGGGGGCTTGGAGACCCAGTACTTC. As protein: CASSESTGGLETQYF.